This TCR beta chain was recovered during a study of CD8 T cells in Susac syndrome. Across the study: At the time of blood draw, patients with Susac syndrome were therapy-naive, receiving corticosteroids, or receiving intravenous immunoglobulin alone.

Sequencing of TCR beta was performed on blood CD8+ T cells and on blood CD4+ T cells. Study-wide findings and caveats: Clonal expansion was not seen in any Susac syndrome CD4+ T cell repertoire.

To note about this clonotype: Its antigen remains unknown.

Reverse transcription of roughly 0.5 to 1 ug RNA was carried out with random hexamers. The method of amplification for TCR beta CDR3 was immunoSEQ multiplex PCR, covering 54 Vbeta and 13 Jbeta. TCRdb itself ran the immunoSEQ multiplex PCR reads through MiXCR, one entry per CDR3 protein. The table has some 210,000 distinct CDR3 sequences, about 95% seen once. The TCR comes from a human donor with Susac syndrome. Sequencing was carried out using CD4+ T cells from PBMCs.

In DNA, the CDR3 is TGTGCCAGCAGTGGCGACAGGGCTGCCGGGGAGCTGTTTTTT. Translating gives CASSGDRAAGELFF. The chain combines TRBV25-1 with TRBJ2-2; 7 bases match TRBD1. This CDR3 is built from 14 residues. Germline V gives CDR1 MGHDK, CDR2 SYGVNS. The J segment lost 6 bases and the V segment lost 4 bases, leaving 5 bases of the junction unmatched.